Listed here are 24 T cell receptor beta chains from one sample, sequenced in a study of shared clonotypes between healthy human individuals. Profiling relied on immunoSEQ multiplex PCR, and the TCRdb table lists in-frame clones only, not all of them. Of under 1,900,000 clones listed, 98% were seen once; the top ten hold 0.36%. The sequenced sample consisted of naive CD4+ T cells sorted from blood. Subset described: CD45RA+ positively selected. These TCRs come from a man in his thirties or forties in good health.

The count of this clone is one. The chain uses TRBV7-8 and TRBJ2-7; D is uncertain. This CDR3 region has 15 residues. Germline V gives CDR1 SGHVS, CDR2 FQNEAQ. The ends were cut back, 1 base at V and 1 base at J, with 11 bases in the middle. CDR3 nucleotide sequence: TGTGCCAGCAGCTTAGAATCGCTCAAATCCTACGAGCAGTACTTC. Translating it yields CASSLESLKSYEQYF.

This clone was found once. The genes are TRBV7-2 and TRBJ2-3; D is unresolved. Trimming shortened V by 10 bases and J by 0 bases, and 11 bases separated the two germline ends. Germline CDR1 reads SGHTA; CDR2 reads FQGNSA. The CDR3 loop spans 13 amino acids. CDR3 sequence reads: CATPVTSTDTQYF. The CDR3 nucleotides read TGTGCCACCCCCGTTACAAGCACAGATACGCAGTATTTT. The complete variable domain, with remaining parts taken from reference TRBV7-2 and TRBJ2-3, reads GAGVSQSPSNKVTEKGKDVELRCDPISGHTALYWYRQSLGQGLEFLIYFQGNSAPDKSGLPSDRFSAERTGGSVSTLTIQRTQQEDSAVYLCATPVTSTDTQYFGPGTRLTVL.

The V call is TRBV18, the J call TRBJ2-2, with D maybe TRBD2 (6 bases). The V end was cut by 3 bases, the J end by 9 bases, with 11 bases between. Germline V CDR1 and CDR2: KGHSH, LQKENI. The CDR3 consists of 13 residues. CDR3 coding DNA: TGTGCCAGCTCACCGGCGGGGACCCGGGAGCTGTTTTTT. Translating gives CASSPAGTRELFF.

This chain joins TRBV21-1 and TRBJ2-7. TRBV21-1 is given as a pseudogene. CDR3 length: 13 amino acids. In DNA, the CDR3 is TGTGCCAGCAGCAAAGTGCTCTCCCGCGAGCAGTACTTC. Its protein product is CASSKVLSREQYF.

The chain is built from TRBV5-6 and TRBJ1-1; D unresolved. Trimming left V 4 bases short and J 4 bases short, with 14 bases between. Germline-derived CDR1 and CDR2 are SGHDT and YYEEEE. CDR3 size: 14 residues. The CDR3 here is CASSPVLEATEAFF. The CDR3 DNA follows: TGTGCCAGCAGCCCCGTGCTGGAGGCCACTGAAGCTTTCTTT.

This clone was found a few times. Other DNA sequences in this specimen translate into the identical CDR3. The chain links TRBV9 to TRBJ2-7; the match to TRBD1 covers 10 bases. This CDR3 is 14 amino acids long. Trimming at V came to 3 bases and at J to 2 bases, leaving 2 bases not matched to a gene. Per the germline V gene, CDR1 is SGDLS and CDR2 is YYNGEE. This CDR3 is CASSAGQGTYEQYF. In DNA, the CDR3 is TGTGCCAGCAGCGCGGGACAGGGGACCTACGAGCAGTACTTC.

The chain carries TRBV7-9 and TRBJ1-1; maybe TRBD1 (6 bases). V lost 4 bases and J 1 base, leaving 10 bases between the germline ends. From germline, CDR1 is SEHNR and CDR2 FQNEAQ (reference sequence). The CDR3 spans 14 residues. CDR3 protein: CASSSGHQNTEAFF. Here the CDR3 DNA reads TGTGCCAGCAGCTCGGGACACCAGAACACTGAAGCTTTCTTT.

The chain combines TRBV18 with TRBJ2-1; the match to TRBD2 covers 10 bases. The germline V gene has CDR1 KGHSH and CDR2 LQKENI. The CDR3 is 17 residues long. The J segment lost 6 bases and the V segment lost 1 base, leaving 9 bases of the junction unmatched. The CDR3 region is CASSPLKAGGVVNEQFF. CDR3 nucleotides: TGTGCCAGCTCACCACTAAAAGCGGGAGGGGTGGTCAATGAGCAGTTCTTC. Together with reference TRBV18 and TRBJ2-1, the CDR3 gives the full variable domain: NAGVMQNPRHLVRRRGQEARLRCSPMKGHSHVYWYRQLPEEGLKFMVYLQKENIIDESGMPKERFSAEFPKEGPSILRIQQVVRGDSAAYFCASSPLKAGGVVNEQFFGPGTRLTVL.

V is TRBV15 and J is TRBJ2-7; 7 bases map to TRBD2. The CDR3 length is 14 residues. The ends lost 0 bases at V and 5 bases at J; junction bases unmatched: 4. The germline gives CDR1 LNHNV, CDR2 YYDKDF (reference sequence). In nucleotides, the CDR3 is TGTGCCACCAGCAGAGATGGGAGGGGCCACGAGCAGTACTTC. This encodes CATSRDGRGHEQYF.

The rearrangement joins TRBV7-9 to TRBJ1-2; D is unclear. This CDR3 has 13 amino acids. The germline V gene encodes CDR1 SEHNR and CDR2 FQNEAQ (reference sequence). Trimming took off 5 bases at V and 3 bases at J, with 10 bases between the two ends. CDR3 amino acids: CASSQRHDYGYTF. The CDR3 region has the DNA TGTGCCAGCAGCCAGAGACACGACTATGGCTACACCTTC.

This clone was observed once. V gene TRBV6-6 combines with J gene TRBJ2-3; D perhaps matches TRBD2 (6 bases). This CDR3 is built from 15 residues. The germline gives CDR1 MNHNY, CDR2 SVGAGI (reference sequence). With 2 bases removed from V and 2 bases from J, the gap between germline ends came to 11 bases. This chain's CDR3 is CASSYGGAHTDTQYF. CDR3 DNA: TGTGCCAGCAGTTACGGCGGGGCCCACACAGATACGCAGTATTTT.

This sequence joins TRBV6-5 and TRBJ2-7, with 8 bases lining up with TRBD2. This CDR3 contains 15 residues. J gave up 7 bases and V 4 bases, and 12 bases lay outside the gene matches. CDR1 and CDR2 (germline): MNHEY, SVGAGI. CDR3 in amino acids: CASSFQIAGTGEQYF. The CDR3 DNA reads TGTGCCAGCAGTTTTCAAATAGCGGGAACGGGTGAGCAGTACTTC.

This chain connects TRBV15 to TRBJ2-1; 12 positions match TRBD2. The germline V gene encodes CDR1 LNHNV and CDR2 YYDKDF (reference sequence). The CDR3 totals 16 residues. The ends lost 3 bases at V and 5 bases at J; junction bases unmatched: 5. In DNA, the CDR3 is TGTGCCACCAGCAGGGGGACTAGCGGGCCTAACAATGAGCAGTTCTTC. Protein sequence: CATSRGTSGPNNEQFF.

This chain uses TRBV18 with TRBJ2-5; 7 positions agree with TRBD2. Germline CDR1 and CDR2: KGHSH and LQKENI. CDR3 length equals 15 residues. V shed 8 bases, J shed 2 bases, and the junction held 11 bases outside the gene matches. The CDR3 nucleotides are TGTGCCAGCCGAAGCGGCGGGAGCCAACAAGAGACCCAGTACTTC. Encoded protein: CASRSGGSQQETQYF.

The chain is built from TRBV9 and TRBJ2-5, with D possibly matching TRBD1 (6 bases). V was cut by 4 bases and J by 4 bases, with 14 bases left in between. Germline CDR1 and CDR2: SGDLS and YYNGEE. The CDR3 is 14 amino acids. The CDR3 region has the DNA TGTGCCAGCAGCAAACAGGGATGGTCAGAGACCCAGTACTTC. Translating it yields CASSKQGWSETQYF.

The chain joins TRBV18 to TRBJ1-2; maybe TRBD1 (6 bases). From germline, CDR1 is KGHSH and CDR2 LQKENI. V was cut by 8 bases and J by 4 bases, with 23 bases left in between. The CDR3 runs to 16 residues. The CDR3 region has the DNA TGTGCCAGCGGAGAGGTAACAGGGACCACGGTCTATGGCTACACCTTC. This translates into CASGEVTGTTVYGYTF. The full variable domain, its missing parts supplied by reference TRBV18 and TRBJ1-2, is NAGVMQNPRHLVRRRGQEARLRCSPMKGHSHVYWYRQLPEEGLKFMVYLQKENIIDESGMPKERFSAEFPKEGPSILRIQQVVRGDSAAYFCASGEVTGTTVYGYTFGSGTRLTVV.

The chain recombines TRBV7-2 with TRBJ2-7; unclear D gene. The CDR3 has 16 amino acids. Germline assignment: CDR1 SGHTA and CDR2 FQGNSA. Between the trimmed V and J ends, which lost 2 bases and 0 bases, there was a span of 14 bases. Here the CDR3 DNA reads TGTGCCAGCAGCTTATACGGTGACGTCTACTCCTACGAGCAGTACTTC. Amino acid sequence: CASSLYGDVYSYEQYF.

The chain links TRBV30 to TRBJ2-1; D uncertain. CDR3 length: 16 residues. Germline values: CDR1 GTSNPN, CDR2 SVGIG (reference sequence). V lost 3 bases and J 4 bases, leaving 19 bases between the germline ends. The chain's CDR3 is CAWSAPGYAQYNEQFF. DNA of the CDR3: TGTGCCTGGAGCGCACCCGGTTACGCACAATACAATGAGCAGTTCTTC.

The chain combines TRBV4-1 with TRBJ2-1, with TRBD2 matching 8 bases. V lost 0 bases, J lost 0 bases, and 4 bases stayed unmatched. CDR3 length: 17 residues. Germline V gene lookup returns CDR1 MGHRA and CDR2 YSYEKL. CDR3 sequence (DNA): TGCGCCAGCAGCCAAGATATAGGGACTAGCTCCTACAATGAGCAGTTCTTC. This encodes CASSQDIGTSSYNEQFF.

CDR3 DNA: TGTGCCAGCAGCGTTTCGGGGCACACTGAAGCTTTCTTT. Translation gives CASSVSGHTEAFF. The genes are TRBV9 and TRBJ1-1; D is perhaps TRBD1 (5 bases). Germline values: CDR1 SGDLS, CDR2 YYNGEE. CDR3 length equals 13 residues. V shed 2 bases and J shed 3 bases, with 8 bases lying between them.

The J gene is TRBJ2-7, the V gene TRBV27; 10 positions match TRBD1. Germline assignment: CDR1 MNHEY and CDR2 SMNVEV (reference sequence). The CDR3 loop spans 12 amino acids. The J segment lost 9 bases and the V segment lost 5 bases, leaving 4 bases of the junction unmatched. The CDR3 nucleotides read TGTGCCAGCAGTGACAGGGGGCGCGTGCAGTACTTC. Its protein is CASSDRGRVQYF.

The chain links TRBV9 to TRBJ2-1; D gene uncertain. Per the germline V gene, CDR1 is SGDLS and CDR2 is YYNGEE. CDR3 length: 12 amino acids. The ends were cut back, 5 bases at V and 6 bases at J, with 9 bases in the middle. The CDR3 nucleotides are TGTGCCAGCAGGGGGTGGGGCAATGAGCAGTTCTTC. It specifies CASRGWGNEQFF.

The chain links TRBV18 to TRBJ2-1; 9 bases match TRBD2. Germline loops: CDR1 KGHSH, CDR2 LQKENI. The J segment lost 6 bases and the V segment lost 4 bases, leaving 10 bases of the junction unmatched. CDR3 length: 16 amino acids. In DNA, the CDR3 is TGTGCCAGCTCACTAAGTGTAGCGGGAGTCAGCAATGAGCAGTTCTTC. Its translation is CASSLSVAGVSNEQFF.

The CDR3 is CASSYSGVSPYEQYF. As DNA, the CDR3 is TGTGCCAGCAGTTACTCAGGAGTATCCCCATACGAGCAGTACTTC. The V gene is TRBV6-5, the J gene TRBJ2-7; D is undetermined. Deletions cut 0 bases from V and 4 bases from J, with 13 bases between. Germline-derived CDR1 and CDR2 are MNHEY and SVGAGI. The CDR3 covers 15 residues.